The sequence of this T cell receptor (beta chain) was determined in a study of cytomegalovirus exposure and HLA in healthy donors. Study-wide background: Across a few hundred genotyped donors, 81% landed in the Caucasian-associated ancestry cluster. Study-wide results and caveats: TCR beta sequences reportedly predicted most subjects' HLA-A and HLA-B alleles accurately. The study labeled under 200 TCR beta chains cytomegalovirus-associated.

The study ran its PCR with 60 Vbeta and 13 Jbeta primers. Clones were read by immunoSEQ multiplex PCR, and TCRdb kept only the in-frame ones, dropping some. This repertoire shows about 130,000 clones, approximately 74% found once; its top ten account for 4.3%. V lost 3 bases, J lost 8 bases, and 9 bases stayed unmatched. The CDR3 is 14 amino acids. Germline V CDR1 and CDR2: SGHAT, FQNNGV. With regard to this clone: The antigen remains undetermined.

Sequenced sample: PBMCs. The origin of this receptor is a man between 18 and 29 years old in good health and CMV-seropositive. The chain employs TRBV11-2 and TRBJ1-2, with 7 bases aligning to TRBD1. The CDR3 reads CASSFAGGTDGYTF. The CDR3 region has the DNA TGTGCCAGCAGCTTCGCTGGGGGGACAGACGGCTACACCTTC.